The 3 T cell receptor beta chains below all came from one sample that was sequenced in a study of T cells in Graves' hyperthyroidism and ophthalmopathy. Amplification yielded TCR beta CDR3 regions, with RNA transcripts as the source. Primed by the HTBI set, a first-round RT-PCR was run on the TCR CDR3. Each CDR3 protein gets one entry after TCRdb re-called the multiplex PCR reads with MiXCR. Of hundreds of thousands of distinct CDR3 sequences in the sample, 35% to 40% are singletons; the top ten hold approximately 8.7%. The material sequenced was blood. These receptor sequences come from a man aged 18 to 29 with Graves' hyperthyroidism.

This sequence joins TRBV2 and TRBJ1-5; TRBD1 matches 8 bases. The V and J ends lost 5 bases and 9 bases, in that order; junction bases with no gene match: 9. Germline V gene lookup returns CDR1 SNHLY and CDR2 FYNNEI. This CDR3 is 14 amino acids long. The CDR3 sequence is CASSKTGGGLPQHF. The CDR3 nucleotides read TGTGCCAGCAGTAAAACAGGGGGGGGTCTGCCCCAGCATTTT. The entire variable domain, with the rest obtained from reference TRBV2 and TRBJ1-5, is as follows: EPEVTQTPSHQVTQMGQEVILRCVPISNHLYFYWYRQILGQKVEFLVSFYNNEISEKSEIFDDQFSVERPDGSNFTLKIRSTKLEDSAMYFCASSKTGGGLPQHFGDGTRLSIL.

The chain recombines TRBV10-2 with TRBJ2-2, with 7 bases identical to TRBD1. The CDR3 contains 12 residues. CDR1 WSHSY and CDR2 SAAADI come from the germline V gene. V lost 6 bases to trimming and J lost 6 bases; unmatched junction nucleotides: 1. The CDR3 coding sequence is TGCGCCAGCAGACAGGGGTCCGGGGAGCTGTTTTTT. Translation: CASRQGSGELFF.

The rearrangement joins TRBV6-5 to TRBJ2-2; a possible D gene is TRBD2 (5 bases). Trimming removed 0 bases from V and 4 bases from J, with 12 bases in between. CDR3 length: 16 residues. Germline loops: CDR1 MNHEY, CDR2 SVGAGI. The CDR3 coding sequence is TGTGCCAGCAGTTACTCGTTGGGAGCGACCACCGGGGAGCTGTTTTTT. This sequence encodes CASSYSLGATTGELFF.